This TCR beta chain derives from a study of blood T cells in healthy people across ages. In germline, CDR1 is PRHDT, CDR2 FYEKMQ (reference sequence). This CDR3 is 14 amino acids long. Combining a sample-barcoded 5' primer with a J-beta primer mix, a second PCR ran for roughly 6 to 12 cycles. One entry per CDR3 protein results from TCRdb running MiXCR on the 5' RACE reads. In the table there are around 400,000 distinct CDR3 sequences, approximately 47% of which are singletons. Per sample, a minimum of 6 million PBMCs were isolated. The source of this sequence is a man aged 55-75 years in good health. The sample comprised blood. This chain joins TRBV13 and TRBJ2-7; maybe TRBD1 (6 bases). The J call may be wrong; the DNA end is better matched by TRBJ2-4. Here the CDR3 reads CASSSYRVGNIQYF. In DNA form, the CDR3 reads TGTGCCAGCAGCTCCTACAGGGTGGGAAACATTCAGTACTTC.